This note documents a single TCR beta chain sequence. 5'RACE, which relied on constant-segment primers, yielded TCR alpha and TCR beta cDNA libraries carrying sample barcodes and UMIs. TCRdb passed the 5' RACE reads through MiXCR, listing each CDR3 protein once. This table has around 410,000 distinct CDR3 sequences, 20% to 25% appearing once. This sample stems from a study of T-cell memory formation after mild COVID-19. The CDR3 runs 15 residues. Trimming pared 3 bases from V and 1 base from J, leaving 13 bases between. Sequenced: PBMCs or a T cell subset sorted from them (not recorded which). The genes are TRBV12-3 or TRBV12-4 and TRBJ2-7; D not certain. This receptor was obtained from an adult woman who had mild COVID-19 (a few samples of this study predate the infection). Cell type and time point are not known. Written as DNA, the CDR3 is TGTGCCAGCAGTTTTGAGTTCGCACCATCCTACGAGCAGTACTTC. Translating gives CASSFEFAPSYEQYF.